The T cell receptor (beta chain) under discussion was sequenced for a study of shared clonotypes between healthy human individuals. Study-level findings and limits: In having few donors, the study represented limited genetic and exposure-history diversity. For sorted subsets, rarefaction showed incomplete sequencing despite large depth.

Only in-frame clones appear in the TCRdb table, and some are missing; sequencing was by immunoSEQ multiplex PCR. Of about 2 million clones listed, around 96% were seen once; the top ten hold approximately 1.2%. The CDR3 extends over 17 amino acids. Germline CDR1 is ENHRY and CDR2 is SYGVKD. After removal of 6 bases from V and 2 bases from J, the junction contained 12 bases not matched to a gene. As concerns this clone: As yet, its antigen is unknown.

Naive CD8 cells lacked CD45RO and underwent positive selection for CCR7, leaving out terminally differentiated effector memory CD45RA+ cells. The genes are TRBV10-3 and TRBJ2-2, with TRBD1 identical over 7 bases. The source of this sequence is a man aged 18 to 29 in good health. Sequences were obtained from naive CD8+ T cells sorted from blood. CDR3 amino acids: CAISRNPGQTNTGELFF. DNA for the CDR3: TGTGCCATCAGCCGAAATCCGGGACAGACCAACACCGGGGAGCTGTTTTTT.